This passage covers 3 T cell receptor beta chains from one sample sequenced in a study of CD8 T cells in ankylosing spondylitis. Their antigens are not known. Study-level results: Seemingly characteristic of ankylosing spondylitis blood was a TCR beta motif consisting of roughly 8 highly homologous variants.

MiXCR was run by TCRdb on the 5' RACE reads, yielding one entry per CDR3 protein. Of 800,000 to 900,000 distinct CDR3 sequences listed, about 10% are singletons. Sequencing was carried out using blood, either unsorted or a sorted T cell fraction (not recorded which). The receptor source for this set is a male donor with ankylosing spondylitis.

The chain recombines TRBV20-1 with TRBJ1-2, with D uncertain. The CDR3 totals 12 residues. In germline, CDR1 is DFQATT, CDR2 SNEGSKA (reference sequence). Trimming took off 5 bases at V and 0 bases at J, with 7 bases between the two ends. Here the CDR3 DNA reads TGCAGTGCTGAGGGATCTAACTATGGCTACACCTTC. The encoded protein is CSAEGSNYGYTF.

The chain carries TRBV6-1 and TRBJ1-1, with D unresolved. Germline CDR1 and CDR2: MNHNS and SASEGT. The CDR3 length is 14 residues. Trimming left V 2 bases short and J 3 bases short, with 10 bases between. The CDR3 DNA is TGTGCCAGCAGTGAACGCATTTCTTACACTGAAGCTTTCTTT. This gives the protein CASSERISYTEAFF.

The sample holds a few counts of this clonotype. V usage is TRBV9 and J usage is TRBJ1-2; D is uncertain. The germline V and J ends were trimmed by 4 bases and 6 bases, with 16 bases remaining between them. Germline CDR1 SGDLS, CDR2 YYNGEE. The CDR3 is 14 amino acids. This CDR3 reads CASSLYSRPDGYTF. CDR3 sequence (DNA): TGTGCCAGCAGCCTCTACTCCCGGCCCGATGGCTACACCTTC.